The present entry profiles one T cell receptor beta chain with its context. Its antigen is as yet unknown. This record belongs to a study of spatial heterogeneity in lung cancer. V was pared by 5 bases and J by 5 bases, with 7 bases of the junction left unmatched. CDR1 and CDR2 (germline): MNHNS, SASEGT. CDR3 length: 14 residues. Study findings and constraints: Counts that tracked tumor mutation counts were those of expanded intratumoral alpha and beta TCRs.

Regarding time point: sample taken at primary tumor resection. TCRdb passed the 5' RACE reads through MiXCR, listing each CDR3 protein once. The sample shows some 97,000 distinct CDR3 sequences, around 4.8% of them seen only once. The receptor comes from a male donor with early-stage non-small cell lung cancer. The chain uses TRBV6-1 and TRBJ1-1; 8 bases are shared with TRBD1. The specimen was lung tumor tissue, collected at surgery. Here the CDR3 reads CASSIDRGDTEAFF. CDR3 nucleotides: TGTGCCAGCAGTATCGACAGGGGAGATACTGAAGCTTTCTTT.